The text below deals with one TCR beta chain. Its antigen is currently not known. No much larger clone is present one base from it, and per-base qualities are unavailable. Enrolling through a virtual design, the prospective study's participants ranged in age from roughly 18 to 95 years and lived across 24 United States geographic areas. To assign participants to cohorts, the prospective study relied on clinical history that participants themselves reported in a screening survey and a study questionnaire. Each participant in the prospective study had whole blood, serum and a nasopharyngeal or oropharyngeal swab collected by mobile phlebotomists. Participants in the prospective study had the option to provide additional blood draws and questionnaires over a roughly 2-month period. Blood samples from the prospective study were shipped frozen or at room temperature prior to DNA extraction. TCRbeta CDR3 regions were amplified from genomic DNA using the immunoSEQ Assay, a bias-controlled multiplex PCR. The source study handled its data this way. The number of nucleated cells in each sample was estimated from the amplification of reference gene primers within the assay. Sequence reads were collapsed and filtered to measure the absolute abundance of every unique TCRbeta CDR3 rearrangement. For each sample, productive Simpson clonality was calculated as the square root of Simpson's diversity index over productive rearrangements. TCRdb mirrors the immuneACCESS table, restricted to in-frame sequences. Some clones are absent from its copies; in checked studies, under half trace to an unresolved V gene, and the reason for the others is unknown. Clone size and V and J calls were adopted from that table, with D and trimming inferred from the DNA. For this sample there are over 110,000 clones; roughly 84% appear just once. The ten largest account for 3% to 4.5% of the sample.

The data originate from a study of blood T cell repertoires in COVID-19 (dated by TCRdb to between 2020 and 2021). Broadly, across the study: For ImmuneRACE Cohort 3, a participant was defined as recovered based on two consecutive negative NP/OP PCR tests, clearance by a healthcare professional, or resolution of symptoms. Samples covering the acute and convalescent phases of COVID-19 were provided by collaborators in the United States, Italy and Spain. The material from the prospective study consisted of cDNA or gDNA derived from T cells, B-cell-depleted T cells, or PBMCs. Subjects who had been exposed to COVID-19, were actively infected with it, or had recovered from it provided the deeply sampled blood TCRbeta repertoires that made up the dataset. The repertoires were released in a freely available public database intended as a resource for research on the immune response to SARS-CoV-2. The samples were drawn from two sources: the first 160 participants of the ongoing ImmuneRACE study, and about 1,300 subjects contributed by 6 global collaborators. Sample metadata almost always included a de-identified subject ID, COVID-19 status, age in years and sex. Where available, HLA class I and class II types were taken from metadata supplied by the sample provider and were not determined by assay-based typing. On the study overall, not on this receptor specifically: Clinical and demographic metadata were provided uncurated, with the amount varying by source and participant.

The junction shows trimming of 2 bases on V and 3 bases on J, plus 11 bases between the germline ends. As encoded in the germline V gene, CDR1 is SGHTA while CDR2 is FQGNSA. From its cysteine to its phenylalanine, the CDR3 spans 15 amino acids. The entry retains the CDR3 DNA only, 45 bases that are in frame from base 1. The material sequenced was PBMCs or T cells enriched from blood (not recorded which). The TCR originated in a man between 45 and 60 years old in a cohort exposed to, infected with or recovered from COVID-19 (not recorded which). The rearrangement combines TRBV7-2 with TRBJ1-3; a weak D assignment points to TRBD1 (5 bases agree). The CDR3 here reads CASSLQGTGGNTIYF. The DNA is as follows: TGTGCCAGCAGCTTACAGGGTACTGGTGGAAACACCATATATTTT.